Listed below are T cell receptor beta chains from one sample, sequenced in a study of blood T cell repertoires in COVID-19. The repertoire was sequenced with immunoSEQ multiplex PCR; TCRdb's copy has only in-frame clones and lacks some. Of 250,000 or so clones listed, around nine tenths are singletons. The sample consisted of peripheral blood. The source of these receptors is a man aged 35 to 55 with active or convalescent COVID-19. Each CDR3 is given with its conserved first and last residue. Fields, in order: CDR3 length, D gene, J gene, clone size, V gene, CDR3 DNA, CDR3 protein. D genes are given only for firm matches. Some rows have no size entry. The others give once, few or many, or a class for an expanded clone.

>13|.|TRBJ1-1|.|TRBV29-1
TGCAGCGTTGAAAATTCAGTGAACACTGAAGCTTTCTTT
CSVENSVNTEAFF
>14|.|TRBJ1-2|.|TRBV28
TGTGCCAGCAGTTTGGCGGCAGCCAACTATGGCTACACCTTC
CASSLAAANYGYTF
>17|TRBD2|TRBJ2-3|once|TRBV2
TGTGCCAGCAGTGAATGGTCTCGCGGGGGGGCCGTAGATACGCAGTATTTT
CASSEWSRGGAVDTQYF
>17|TRBD2|TRBJ2-5|few|TRBV7-9
TGTGCCAGCAGCTTAGGTACTAGCGGGAGGAGAGGGGAGACCCAGTACTTC
CASSLGTSGRRGETQYF
>15|TRBD2|TRBJ2-1|.|TRBV6-5
TGTGCCAGCAGTCGGGTAGCGGGCCAATACAATGAGCAGTTCTTC
CASSRVAGQYNEQFF
>15|TRBD1|TRBJ1-5|.|TRBV4-1
TGCGCCAGCAGCCTGGACAGGGGGGAAAATCAGCCCCAGCATTTT
CASSLDRGENQPQHF
>19|TRBD2|TRBJ2-1|.|TRBV10-3
TGTGCCATCAGTGAGTCGACGGGACTAGCGGGAGTAGCCTACAATGAGCAGTTCTTC
CAISESTGLAGVAYNEQFF
>15|.|TRBJ1-3|.|TRBV11-2
TGTGCCAGCAGGGGCAGGACAGCCGCTGGAAACACCATATATTTT
CASRGRTAAGNTIYF
>15|.|TRBJ2-2|.|TRBV11-3
TGTGCCAGCTGTCCCACTACTAGCCGAACCGGGGAGCTGTTTTTT
CASCPTTSRTGELFF
>12|.|TRBJ2-1|.|TRBV5-4
TGTGCCAGCAGCTTGGTGAGCAATGAGCAGTTCTTC
CASSLVSNEQFF
>14|.|TRBJ2-6|.|TRBV11-2
TGTGCCAGCAGCTTAGTCGGGGGAGCCAACGTCCTGACTTTC
CASSLVGGANVLTF
>16|.|TRBJ2-7|.|TRBV5-5
TGTGCCAGCAGCCCCCAATTTGGAGGGGTTTCCTACGAGCAGTACTTC
CASSPQFGGVSYEQYF
>16|.|TRBJ2-3|.|TRBV11-1
TGTGCCAGCAGCTTTGACGGGCGGGGCGGCACAGATACGCAGTATTTT
CASSFDGRGGTDTQYF
>11|.|TRBJ1-1|.|TRBV12-3/TRBV12-4
TGTGCCAGCAGTTTGGGAGGAGGAGCTTTCTTT
CASSLGGGAFF
>16|.|TRBJ1-2|.|TRBV7-9
TGTGCCAGCAGCCCCCCTCCGGGGGGCGAGAGGGATGGCTACACCTTC
CASSPPPGGERDGYTF
>14|TRBD1|TRBJ1-2|.|TRBV6-5
TGTGCCAGCAGTTTCAGGGGGTTCCGGTATGGCTACACCTTC
CASSFRGFRYGYTF
>15|TRBD1|TRBJ1-2|.|TRBV27
TGTGCCAGCAGTTTACTCGGACAGGGATCCTATGGCTACACCTTC
CASSLLGQGSYGYTF
>13|.|TRBJ2-7|.|TRBV12-5
TGTGCTAGTGGTCAGCTCAGGAGGGACGAGCAGTACTTC
CASGQLRRDEQYF
>16|.|TRBJ1-1|.|TRBV5-6
TGTGCCAGCAGCAACCTGACAGGAAACATGAACACTGAAGCTTTCTTT
CASSNLTGNMNTEAFF
>14|TRBD1|TRBJ1-2|once|TRBV28
TGTGCCAGCGGACCAGGGGGGTCTAACTATGGCTACACCTTC
CASGPGGSNYGYTF
>13|.|TRBJ2-2|.|TRBV5-6
TGTGCCAGCAGCTTGGCCTCGGTACGGGAGCTGTTTTTT
CASSLASVRELFF
>14|TRBD2|TRBJ2-5|few|TRBV7-3
TGTGCCAGCAGCTCCGGGGGAGGGCAAGAGACCCAGTACTTC
CASSSGGGQETQYF
>15|.|TRBJ1-6|.|TRBV7-2
TGTGCCAGCAGCATCAGGGTCGCAGGAAATTCACCCCTCCACTTT
CASSIRVAGNSPLHF
>15|TRBD1|TRBJ1-2|.|TRBV6-2/TRBV6-3
TGTGCCAGCAGTCTCCATTCAGACAGGGGAAGAGGCTACACCTTC
CASSLHSDRGRGYTF
>14|.|TRBJ2-5|.|TRBV11-3
TGTGCCAGCAGCTTAGGCCCGGGTAGGGAGACCCAGTACTTC
CASSLGPGRETQYF
>13|TRBD1|TRBJ2-7|few|TRBV5-1
TGCGCCAGCAGCGGCACAGGGGCCCACGAGCAGTACTTC
CASSGTGAHEQYF
>15|TRBD2|TRBJ2-1|.|TRBV19
TGTGCCAGCAAGAAACTTGGGAGGGATAACAATGAGCAGTTCTTC
CASKKLGRDNNEQFF
>13|TRBD2|TRBJ2-3|.|TRBV5-1
TGCGCCAGCAGCGTAGCGGGAACAGATACGCAGTATTTT
CASSVAGTDTQYF
>14|.|TRBJ1-5|.|TRBV5-5
TGTGCCAGCAGCGGTGAGGGATACAATCAGCCCCAGCATTTT
CASSGEGYNQPQHF
>16|TRBD2|TRBJ2-3|.|TRBV29-1
TGCAGCGTTAGCAGCGGGAGGGCTAAAGCCACAGATACGCAGTATTTT
CSVSSGRAKATDTQYF
>18|TRBD1|TRBJ2-1|many|TRBV6-1
TGTGCCAGCAGTGGGACAGGGTACGCGGGAACACGCTACAATGAGCAGTTCTTC
CASSGTGYAGTRYNEQFF
>13|.|TRBJ2-1|once|TRBV7-2
TGTGCCAGCAGCTTGGGGCGGGAAAATGAGCAGTTCTTC
CASSLGRENEQFF
>15|TRBD1|TRBJ1-1|.|TRBV5-6
TGTGCCAGCAGCCCGGGGACAGAAATGAACACTGAAGCTTTCTTT
CASSPGTEMNTEAFF
>15|.|TRBJ2-7|.|TRBV5-6
TGTGCCAGCAGCTTGAGTTGGACAGTCCCCTACGAGCAGTACTTC
CASSLSWTVPYEQYF
>15|TRBD2|TRBJ2-1|.|TRBV10-1
TGCGCCAGCAGTGAGGTTGGAGCGGGGGGCAATGAGCAGTTCTTC
CASSEVGAGGNEQFF
>16|.|TRBJ2-5|.|TRBV3-1/TRBV3-2
TGTGCCAGCAGCCAAGTAGGGGGGGGCAACCAAGAGACCCAGTACTTC
CASSQVGGGNQETQYF
>14|.|TRBJ1-4|.|TRBV2
TGTGCCAGCAGAGTACAGGGTTGGAATGAAAAACTGTTTTTT
CASRVQGWNEKLFF
>14|TRBD2|TRBJ2-3|.|TRBV6-1
TGTGCCAGCAGTGAGCCTAGCGGGGGGGATACGCAGTATTTT
CASSEPSGGDTQYF
>13|TRBD1|TRBJ1-1|.|TRBV6-5
TGTGCCAGCACCCGACAGGGACACACTGAAGCTTTCTTT
CASTRQGHTEAFF
>14|.|TRBJ2-5|.|TRBV5-1
TGCGCCAGCAGCGGAGGGTGGCAGCAAGAGACCCAGTACTTC
CASSGGWQQETQYF
>13|TRBD1|TRBJ1-6|.|TRBV18
TGTGCCAGCTCTACTGAGGGGGCTCCGACCCTCCACTTT
CASSTEGAPTLHF
>14|.|TRBJ1-2|few|TRBV10-3
TGTGCCATCAGTGAGGGACAGCTTGAGGATGGCTACACCTTC
CAISEGQLEDGYTF
>15|TRBD1|TRBJ2-5|.|TRBV6-5
TGTGCCAGCAGACACCCTGGACAGGGTCGAGAGACCCAGTACTTC
CASRHPGQGRETQYF
>16|TRBD2|TRBJ2-1|.|TRBV6-5
TGTGCCAGCAGTTACAGGGCGGGGGTTTCCTACAATGAGCAGTTCTTC
CASSYRAGVSYNEQFF
>13|.|TRBJ1-2|.|TRBV6-5
TGTGCCAGCCCCAAAGGGGTTAACTATGGCTACACCTTC
CASPKGVNYGYTF
>14|TRBD2|TRBJ2-1|.|TRBV29-1
TGCAGCGCCCCCAGCGGGGGGCTATACAATGAGCAGTTCTTC
CSAPSGGLYNEQFF
>18|TRBD2|TRBJ2-3|.|TRBV24-1
TGTGCCACCAGTGACCCGACTAGCGGGGGGACTAGCACAGATACGCAGTATTTT
CATSDPTSGGTSTDTQYF